The 10 T cell receptor beta chains below were found in one sample sequenced in a study of T cell repertoires in cytomegalovirus infection (dated by TCRdb to the late 2010s). Sequencing instrument: Illumina HiSeq 1500. TCRdb ran its own pipeline on the public reads, namely fastp trimming at Q25 and MiXCR clone calling, and kept in-frame beta chains. Duplicate CDR3 protein sequences are folded into a single record with the most common DNA and genes. The sample has a few hundred thousand distinct CDR3 sequences on record, almost 40% of them singletons. The leading ten clones occupy around 46% of the sample. Sample treatment or condition, as interpreted from the label and publication: in vitro stimulation with specific CMV peptide epitopes to enrich CMV-specific T cells. The antigens these receptors bind are not known. Material: cultured PBMCs, obtained from culture after CMV antigen stimulation. All receptors derive from a human donor in good health (CMV status not recorded). Some clones in this sample may be carry-over from other donors' samples.

The V and J genes are TRBV12-3 or TRBV12-4 and TRBJ1-5; D unclear. This CDR3 spans 14 amino acids. V was cut by 3 bases and J by 0 bases, with 6 bases left in between. The CDR3 DNA is TGTGCCAGCAGTTTCCAGGCTAGCAATCAGCCCCAGCATTTT. This translates into CASSFQASNQPQHF.

The chain combines TRBV7-2 with TRBJ2-5, with 8 positions matching TRBD2. Germline CDR1 SGHTA, CDR2 FQGNSA. The CDR3 sequence is 15 residues long. The V segment lost 8 bases and the J segment 1 base; nucleotides outside the gene matches: 9. CDR3 in amino acids: CASSSGGAFQETQYF. As DNA, the CDR3 is TGTGCCAGCTCCTCCGGGGGGGCGTTCCAAGAGACCCAGTACTTC.

The rearrangement links TRBV12-3 or TRBV12-4 to TRBJ2-7, with TRBD2 matching over 9 bases. V was pared by 8 bases and J by 2 bases, with 7 bases of the junction left unmatched. The CDR3 spans 14 residues. The CDR3 sequence: CASRLAGYPYEQYF. The CDR3 DNA is TGTGCCAGCCGGCTAGCGGGGTACCCCTACGAGCAGTACTTC.

The V and J genes are TRBV28 and TRBJ1-5; D may be TRBD1 (5 bases). Trimming pared 6 bases from V and 5 bases from J, leaving 23 bases between. The CDR3 is made up of 17 amino acids. Germline lookup yields CDR1 MDHEN and CDR2 SYDVKM. Here the CDR3 DNA reads TGTGCCAGCAGCCATTCGGGGGACCCTAGGGTGTATCAGCCCCAGCATTTT. Its protein product is CASSHSGDPRVYQPQHF.

This clonotype has a count of ten or more. V usage is TRBV7-6 and J usage is TRBJ1-1; D gene uncertain. The CDR3 totals 14 residues. V was cut by 4 bases and J by 4 bases, with 13 bases left in between. Germline CDR1 is SGHVS and CDR2 is FNYEAQ. CDR3 loop: CASSSGTAGTEAFF. As DNA, the CDR3 is TGTGCCAGCAGCTCCGGAACGGCGGGCACTGAAGCTTTCTTT.

The V call is TRBV6-8, the J call TRBJ2-3, with 10 bases lining up with TRBD2. Trimming at V came to 0 bases and at J to 4 bases, leaving 4 bases not matched to a gene. This CDR3 contains 16 residues. In germline, CDR1 is MNHGY, CDR2 SAAAGT. The CDR3 sequence: CASSYSSGGIPDTQYF. DNA for the CDR3: TGTGCCAGCAGTTACTCTAGCGGGGGGATCCCAGATACGCAGTATTTT.

This clonotype was recorded a few times. The V call is TRBV7-6, the J call TRBJ2-2, with D unresolved. CDR1 and CDR2 from the germline V gene are SGHVS and FNYEAQ. The CDR3 has 16 residues. The ends were cut back, 7 bases at V and 6 bases at J, with 21 bases in the middle. Written as DNA, the CDR3 is TGTGCCAGCACCTCAAACCAAATAAACTTTCCCGGGGAGCTGTTTTTT. It codes for CASTSNQINFPGELFF.

The rearrangement uses TRBV29-1 and TRBJ2-1, with a tentative D call TRBD1 (5 bases). The CDR3 is 16 residues long. Trimming took off 4 bases at V and 4 bases at J, with 20 bases between the two ends. Germline V gene lookup returns CDR1 SQVTM and CDR2 ANQGSEA. The CDR3 is CSVARRQGGSYNEQFF. The CDR3 DNA sequence: TGCAGCGTTGCTAGACGTCAGGGTGGAAGTTACAATGAGCAGTTCTTC.

The V and J genes are TRBV7-2 and TRBJ2-2, with 7 nucleotides matching TRBD2. With V trimmed by 4 bases and J by 4 bases, 9 bases remained unmatched. The V gene's germline CDR1 is SGHTA and CDR2 FQGNSA. The CDR3 has 16 amino acids. DNA of the CDR3: TGTGCCAGCAGCTCCCCCCGGGGGGTAGGCACCGGGGAGCTGTTTTTT. It encodes CASSSPRGVGTGELFF.

The V gene is TRBV20-1, the J gene TRBJ2-1; 9 bases match TRBD2. Per the germline V gene, CDR1 is DFQATT and CDR2 is SNEGSKA (reference sequence). Losses at the gene ends were 0 bases for V and 8 bases for J; bases not matched to a gene: 8. The CDR3 sequence is 15 residues long. CDR3 loop: CSARDPGGRGHEQFF. In nucleotides, the CDR3 is TGCAGTGCTAGAGACCCGGGCGGGAGGGGGCATGAGCAGTTCTTC.